The next 6 T cell receptor beta chains were all read from a single sample in a study of early T cells in non-severe SARS-CoV-2 infection. MiXCR was run by TCRdb on the 5' RACE reads, yielding one entry per CDR3 protein. The sample lists 46,000 or so distinct CDR3 sequences, around 6.8% occurring once. What was sequenced was whole blood. Receptor source: an adult who was a healthcare worker with PCR-confirmed SARS-CoV-2 infection or an uninfected control (not recorded which).

This clonotype was seen a few times. The V and J genes are TRBV30 and TRBJ1-2; D gene ambiguous. The CDR3 runs 14 residues. Germline V gene lookup returns CDR1 GTSNPN and CDR2 SVGIG (reference sequence). V was trimmed by 5 bases and J by 2 bases, leaving 15 bases between them. This CDR3 is CAWDPTSFNYGYTF. The CDR3 DNA sequence: TGTGCCTGGGACCCGACAAGCTTCAACTATGGCTACACCTTC. Filled out from reference TRBV30 and TRBJ1-2, the complete variable domain reads SQTIHQWPATLVQPVGSPLSLECTVEGTSNPNLYWYRQAAGRGLQLLFYSVGIGQISSEVPQNLSASRPQDRQFILSSKKLLLSDSGFYLCAWDPTSFNYGYTFGSGTRLTVV.

The genes are TRBV5-8 and TRBJ2-4; no definite D call. CDR3 length: 16 residues. Germline loops: CDR1 SGHTS, CDR2 YDEGEE. The V and J ends lost 1 base and 2 bases respectively, with 13 bases between them. Here the CDR3 reads CASSLRKAATKNIQYF. Written as DNA, the CDR3 is TGTGCCAGCAGCTTGAGGAAGGCAGCCACCAAAAACATTCAGTACTTC.

This clonotype showed up many times. The V gene is TRBV6-5, the J gene TRBJ2-1; D perhaps matches TRBD2 (5 bases). The CDR3 totals 13 residues. Germline V gene data show CDR1 as MNHEY and CDR2 as SVGAGI. V was cut by 6 bases and J by 8 bases, with 14 bases left in between. In DNA, the CDR3 is TGTGCCAGCAGCTGGACGGGATGGGATGAGCAGTTCTTC. It is translated as CASSWTGWDEQFF.

In its sample, this clonotype was seen many times. The rearrangement uses TRBV27 and TRBJ1-6; D unclear. V was shortened by 2 bases and J by 10 bases, with 15 bases between the two germline ends. This CDR3 has 15 amino acids. Germline values: CDR1 MNHEY, CDR2 SMNVEV (reference sequence). The CDR3 protein is CASSLGPGSESPLHF. CDR3 sequence (DNA): TGTGCCAGCAGTTTAGGACCGGGGAGCGAATCACCCCTCCACTTT.

This clonotype has a handful of counts. This chain uses TRBV4-3 with TRBJ1-2; D may be TRBD1 (5 bases). The germline V and J ends were trimmed by 1 base and 8 bases, with 17 bases remaining between them. The length of the CDR3 is 15 residues. The V gene's germline CDR1 is LGHNA and CDR2 YSLEER. The CDR3 is CASSQGLKDRQGYTF. CDR3 DNA: TGCGCCAGCAGCCAAGGTCTCAAGGATCGACAGGGCTACACCTTC.

This clonotype was counted many times. The chain is built from TRBV29-1 and TRBJ1-2; D unclear. The germline V gene has CDR1 SQVTM and CDR2 ANQGSEA. V gave up 4 bases and J gave up 0 bases, with 12 bases separating them. The CDR3 extends over 14 amino acids. CDR3 residues: CSVGNPGTNYGYTF. The CDR3 DNA follows: TGCAGCGTTGGGAATCCGGGAACTAACTATGGCTACACCTTC.